This T cell receptor beta chain was profiled in a study of T cell responses to AZD1222 COVID-19 vaccine. Notes on the study in general: Repertoire sampling was restricted to post-peak T cell response timepoints.

The V gene lost 5 bases and the J gene lost 2 bases, with 9 bases spanning the gap. The CDR3 is 14 residues long. Germline lookup yields CDR1 SGHVS and CDR2 FQNEAQ. Remarks on this clone: What it binds is unknown.

The assay was immunoSEQ multiplex PCR, and TCRdb's table has in-frame clones only and misses some. Seen here are over 130,000 clones, over 85% observed once, and the top ten hold approximately 4.8%. The sequencing used peripheral blood, collected on day 0 of AZD1222 vaccination. This chain joins TRBV7-8 and TRBJ2-2; D gene unclear. The receptor comes from an adult in good health. The CDR3 DNA reads as TGTGCCAGCAGCCCAAACACCAACACCGGGGAGCTGTTTTTT. The encoded protein is CASSPNTNTGELFF.